The entry below gives a single TCR beta chain sequence along with its context. Per germline, CDR1 MDHEN and CDR2 SYDVKM. The CDR3 consists of 15 residues. J was trimmed by 0 bases and V by 8 bases; bases with no gene match: 6. As for time point: blood 2 weeks post-SBRT. Treatment: 15 Gy SBRT to primary tumor, nephrectomy 4 weeks later. The data belong to a study of radiation and T cells in renal cell carcinoma. The protocol was immunoSEQ multiplex PCR, while the TCRdb copy is restricted to in-frame clones and leaves out a portion. The repertoire has around 75,000 clones, roughly 80% of them found once; the top ten carry 5.8%.

The TCR was taken from a man aged 55 to 70 with renal cell carcinoma. The rearrangement links TRBV28 to TRBJ1-5, with 8 nucleotides matching TRBD1. The sample consisted of blood, taken from a patient whose treatment included radiotherapy and nephrectomy. The CDR3 here is CASGSGGDSNQPQHF. Here the CDR3 DNA reads TGTGCCAGCGGCTCAGGGGGCGATAGCAATCAGCCCCAGCATTTT.